These T cell receptor beta chains were read from a single sample in a study of regulatory T cells in long-lasting Graves disease. TCRdb re-derived calls from the multiplex PCR reads in MiXCR, one entry per CDR3 protein. The sample contains under 450,000 distinct CDR3 sequences, roughly 23% of which appear only once. Sequencing used peripheral blood mononuclear cells (PBMCs), obtained when the disease was refractory, from a patient treated with antithyroid drugs. Every receptor here comes from a middle-aged woman with Graves disease. CDR3s include the opening cysteine and the closing phenylalanine or tryptophan. A D gene is named only where the DNA matches it firmly. Part of the rows lack a size; the others show once, few, many or a class for expanded clones.

J: TRBJ2-7; D: TRBD1; V: TRBV29-1; size: many; DNA: TGCAGCGTTGAAGGAGGACAGGGGGCATCCTACGAGCAGTACTTC; CDR3: CSVEGGQGASYEQYF
J: TRBJ2-5; D: -; V: TRBV5-5; size: many; DNA: TGTGCCAGCAGCTTGGTTGGCGGGGTAGGGCAAGAGACCCAGTACTTC; CDR3: CASSLVGGVGQETQYF
J: TRBJ2-5; D: TRBD1; V: TRBV27; size: few; DNA: TGTGCCAGCAGTTTATTTGGGGGACCAGGACAGGTGATTGGGGAGACCCAGTACTTC; CDR3: CASSLFGGPGQVIGETQYF
J: TRBJ2-5; D: -; V: TRBV20-1; size: many; DNA: TGCAGTGCTAGCCGGGACCCCAGAGAGACCCAGTACTTC; CDR3: CSASRDPRETQYF
J: TRBJ1-1; D: -; V: TRBV5-1; size: few; DNA: TGCGCCAGCAGCCCCGGACGGCCGACGAACACTGAAGCTTTCTTT; CDR3: CASSPGRPTNTEAFF
J: TRBJ1-4; D: TRBD1; V: TRBV15; size: many; DNA: TGTGCCACCAGCAGCAAGGGACAGGGGGGGGTAGGTGAAAAACTGTTTTTT; CDR3: CATSSKGQGGVGEKLFF
J: TRBJ2-7; D: -; V: TRBV10-3; size: few; DNA: TGTGCCATCACCAGGGACTTATCTGGTGCCTACGAGCGGTACTTC; CDR3: CAITRDLSGAYERYF
J: TRBJ1-5; D: -; V: TRBV7-9; size: few; DNA: TGTGCCAGCAGCTTTGAGGGGCGTCAGCCCCAGCATTTT; CDR3: CASSFEGRQPQHF
J: TRBJ1-5; D: TRBD1; V: TRBV30; size: -; DNA: TGTGCCTGGCGGACAGGGGCTAATCAGCCCCAGCATTTT; CDR3: CAWRTGANQPQHF
J: TRBJ1-2; D: -; V: TRBV30; size: -; DNA: TGTGCCTGGAGAGTCACGGGCTACACCTTC; CDR3: CAWRVTGYTF
J: TRBJ2-6; D: TRBD2; V: TRBV2; size: many; DNA: TGTGCCAGCTCGCGGGGGGTTTTGTCTGGGGCCAACGTCCTGACTTTC; CDR3: CASSRGVLSGANVLTF
J: TRBJ1-2; D: TRBD1; V: TRBV27; size: many; DNA: TGTGCCAGCAGTCCTCGACAGGGATGGGATGGCTACACCTTC; CDR3: CASSPRQGWDGYTF
J: TRBJ2-5; D: -; V: TRBV7-2; size: -; DNA: TGTGCCAGCAGCTTTTTCAGGACGTACCAAGAGACCCAGTACTTC; CDR3: CASSFFRTYQETQYF
J: TRBJ2-1; D: -; V: TRBV7-9; size: -; DNA: TGTGCCAGCAGCCGCACAGGACAGTACAATGAGCAGTTCTTC; CDR3: CASSRTGQYNEQFF
J: TRBJ1-2; D: -; V: TRBV5-1; size: many; DNA: TGCGCCAGCAGCTTGGCACAGGCGGGCTATGGCTACACCTTC; CDR3: CASSLAQAGYGYTF
J: TRBJ1-1; D: -; V: TRBV5-1; size: many; DNA: TGCGCCAGCAGCTTGAACAGGATGAACACTGAAGCTTTCTTT; CDR3: CASSLNRMNTEAFF
J: TRBJ1-4; D: -; V: TRBV12-3/TRBV12-4; size: many; DNA: TGTGCCAGCAGGCTGCCGAGGGAGGGTGAAAAACTGTTTTTT; CDR3: CASRLPREGEKLFF
J: TRBJ2-7; D: TRBD1; V: TRBV4-1; size: -; DNA: TGCGCCAGCGGCCGCGGTTCGGGACAGGGCACCTACGAGCAGTACTTC; CDR3: CASGRGSGQGTYEQYF
J: TRBJ1-5; D: -; V: TRBV15; size: once; DNA: TGTGCCACCAGCAGAGCTGGTGGCAATCAGCCCCAGCATTTT; CDR3: CATSRAGGNQPQHF
J: TRBJ2-1; D: -; V: TRBV7-9; size: -; DNA: TGTGCCAGCAGCTTATCTCAGGGACCTAGATTTTACAATGAGCAGTTCTTC; CDR3: CASSLSQGPRFYNEQFF
J: TRBJ2-7; D: TRBD1; V: TRBV5-1; size: -; DNA: TGCGCCAGTAAAACCGGGACAGATCTCTACGAGCAGTACTTC; CDR3: CASKTGTDLYEQYF
J: TRBJ2-7; D: -; V: TRBV11-2; size: many; DNA: TGTGCCAGCAGCCCGAACTGGGACTTCGGCGAGCAGTACTTC; CDR3: CASSPNWDFGEQYF
J: TRBJ2-7; D: -; V: TRBV5-1; size: many; DNA: TGCGCCAGCAGCTTTGTCAGGGATTACGAGCAGTACTTC; CDR3: CASSFVRDYEQYF